Below, 2 T cell receptor beta chains from the same sample are listed, as sequenced in a study of blood T cell repertoires in COVID-19. Assay used: immunoSEQ multiplex PCR; TCRdb lists only in-frame clones, some missing. The sample gives more than 300,000 clones, more than 70% of which show up once; 1.6% is in the top ten. The sample was peripheral blood. These receptors were taken from a woman between 25 and 40 years old with COVID-19, enrolled during active disease.

V is TRBV28 and J is TRBJ1-5; D is unclear. The CDR3 is 12 amino acids. The ends were cut back, 7 bases at V and 2 bases at J, with 6 bases in the middle. Germline V gives CDR1 MDHEN, CDR2 SYDVKM. The CDR3 spells CASTRGNQPQHF. The CDR3 nucleotides read TGTGCCAGCACGAGGGGCAATCAGCCCCAGCATTTT.

The V gene is TRBV27, the J gene TRBJ2-5; D is perhaps TRBD1 (6 bases). V gave up 3 bases and J gave up 2 bases, with 10 bases separating them. CDR1 and CDR2 from the germline V gene are MNHEY and SMNVEV (reference sequence). CDR3 size: 14 residues. CDR3 sequence: CASSFKGVQETQYF. CDR3 nucleotide sequence: TGTGCCAGCAGTTTCAAGGGGGTTCAAGAGACCCAGTACTTC.